The subject of this entry is one TCR beta chain. Its antigen remains unknown. Treatment meaning: about 20 received Ad26.COV2.S at low or high dose, single or two shots; about 5 received placebo; per-sample allocation not given. Sampling took place 63 days after the first vaccine or placebo injection. SARS-CoV-2 spike from the Wuhan strain was encoded by the vaccine, an Ad26 vector. This specimen comes from a study of Ad26.COV2.S vaccination and SARS-CoV-2 variants. Germline V gene sequence: CDR1 KGHSH, CDR2 LQKENI. This CDR3 region has 16 residues. Losses at the gene ends were 5 bases for V and 0 bases for J; bases not matched to a gene: 4. Here immunoSEQ multiplex PCR was the method, and the copy in TCRdb shows in-frame clones only, minus some. The sample consists of over 350,000 clones, 88% of them appearing once. Study-wide findings and caveats: Vaccine recipients had higher spike-specific TCR breadth than placebo recipients. The TCR breadth and depth analyses may have understated or missed part of the total T cell responses.

This chain links TRBV18 with TRBJ1-6; 7 bases map to TRBD1. The TCR sequence derives from a person aged 18-65 years who received the Ad26.COV2.S COVID-19 vaccine or a placebo. Sequenced material: peripheral blood, taken in a trial of Ad26.COV2.S vaccine versus placebo. The CDR3 loop is CASSAQGTSYNSPLHF. The DNA for the CDR3 is TGTGCCAGCTCAGCACAGGGGACCTCCTATAATTCACCCCTCCACTTT.